The clone carrying this TCR beta chain was found once. Antigen unknown. The sample originates from a study of shared clonotypes between healthy human individuals. CD45RO-negative, CCR7-selected cells formed the naive CD8 fraction, which excluded terminally differentiated effector memory CD45RA+ cells. The CDR3 totals 14 residues. V lost 4 bases and J 0 bases, leaving 10 bases between the germline ends. Germline V lookup: CDR1 MDHEN, CDR2 SYDVKM. Study-level findings and limits: Clonotype sharing among donors, it was expected, would be affected by sequencing depth.

This table comes from immunoSEQ multiplex PCR, and its TCRdb copy is limited to in-frame clones, with some not included. The data show 650,000 to 800,000 clones, with around 92% seen just once and roughly 22% held by the top ten. This TCR was sampled from a man aged 25 to 40 in good health. Sequencing was carried out using naive CD8+ T cells sorted from blood. The rearrangement joins TRBV28 to TRBJ2-7; D might be TRBD1 (5 bases). CDR3 nucleotides: TGTGCCAGCAGTTCGACAGCCAGCTCCTACGAGCAGTACTTC. It is translated as CASSSTASSYEQYF.